This T cell receptor (beta chain) was sequenced in a study of control samples from healthy donors and cancer patients. Produced via immunoSEQ multiplex PCR; TCRdb's table is partial and in-frame only. The sample shows approximately 140,000 clones, about 89% of them seen only once. Looked up from germline, CDR1 is MDHEN and CDR2 is SYDVKM. The CDR3 is 12 residues long. With 5 bases removed from V and 8 bases from J, the gap between germline ends came to 12 bases. Sequenced material: blood. The receptor was isolated from a man aged 18 to 29 in good health. The chain links TRBV28 to TRBJ1-2; tentatively, D is TRBD1 (5 bases). CDR3 residues: CASSPQGQGYTF. The DNA for the CDR3 is TGTGCCAGCAGTCCTCAGGGTCAAGGCTACACCTTC.